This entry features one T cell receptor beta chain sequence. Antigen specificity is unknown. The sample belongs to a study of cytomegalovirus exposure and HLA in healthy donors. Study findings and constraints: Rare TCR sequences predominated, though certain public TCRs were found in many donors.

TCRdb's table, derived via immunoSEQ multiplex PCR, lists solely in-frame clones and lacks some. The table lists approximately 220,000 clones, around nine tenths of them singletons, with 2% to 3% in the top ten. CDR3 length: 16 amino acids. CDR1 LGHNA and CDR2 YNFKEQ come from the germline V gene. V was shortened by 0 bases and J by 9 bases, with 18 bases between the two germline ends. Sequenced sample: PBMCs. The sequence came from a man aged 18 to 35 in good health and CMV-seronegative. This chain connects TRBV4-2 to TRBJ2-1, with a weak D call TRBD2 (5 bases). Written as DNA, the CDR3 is TGTGCCAGCAGCCAAGACCCCCTGATGAGGGCGGGTGAGCAGTTCTTC. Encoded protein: CASSQDPLMRAGEQFF.